The clone carrying this TCR beta chain occurred many times. The sample originates from a study of read filtering for tumor transcriptome and immune sequencing. From germline, CDR1 is SGHAT and CDR2 FQNNGV. V was shortened by 3 bases and J by 9 bases, with 17 bases between the two germline ends. This CDR3 has 15 residues. From 400 to 450 ng of RNA, a library with molecular barcoded alpha/delta and beta/gamma adaptors was made. In TCRdb, the reads were re-called with MiXCR into one record per CDR3 protein. The sample carries roughly 130,000 distinct CDR3 sequences, approximately 12% recorded once. The sequenced material came from a population of CD138-negative cells sorted from bone marrow. The V and J genes are TRBV11-2 and TRBJ2-2, with TRBD2 as a possible D gene (8 bases). The sequence was collected from a donor aged 40 or older with multiple myeloma. The DNA of the CDR3 is TGTGCCAGCAGCTTTACGGGACTAGGGGGCCGGGAGCTGTTTTTT. Protein product: CASSFTGLGGRELFF.